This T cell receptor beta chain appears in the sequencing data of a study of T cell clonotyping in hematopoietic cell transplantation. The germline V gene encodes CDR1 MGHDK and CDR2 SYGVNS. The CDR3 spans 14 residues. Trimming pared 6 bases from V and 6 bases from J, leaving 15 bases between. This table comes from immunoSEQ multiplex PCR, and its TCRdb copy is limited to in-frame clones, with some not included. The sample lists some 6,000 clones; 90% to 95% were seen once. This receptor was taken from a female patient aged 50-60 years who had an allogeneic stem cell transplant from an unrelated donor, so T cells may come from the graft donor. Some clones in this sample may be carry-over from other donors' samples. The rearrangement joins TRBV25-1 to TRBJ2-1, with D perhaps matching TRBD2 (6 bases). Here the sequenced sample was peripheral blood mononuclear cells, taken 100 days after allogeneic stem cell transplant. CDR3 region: CASRGGLASNEQFF. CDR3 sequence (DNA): TGTGCCAGCAGGGGAGGACTGGCTTCCAATGAGCAGTTCTTC.